These T cell receptor beta chains were read from a single sample in a study of STAT5B mutations in CD4+ large granular lymphocyte leukemia. The protocol was immunoSEQ multiplex PCR, while the TCRdb copy is restricted to in-frame clones and leaves out a portion. Among some 35,000 clones listed, roughly 65% were seen once. The sequenced sample was CD4+ T cells from blood buffy coats. The receptor set was obtained from a human donor in good health. Both conserved end residues are part of each CDR3. A D gene is named only where the DNA matches it firmly. Expanded clones are given a class, and other clones once, few, many or no size at all.

abundance	v_gene	d_gene	j_gene	CDR3aa	CDR3nt
.	TRBV5-6	.	TRBJ2-6	CASDKTGANVLTF	TGTGCCAGTGACAAGACTGGGGCCAACGTCCTGACTTTC
.	TRBV30	TRBD1	TRBJ1-5	CAYLPAGGVSNQPQHF	TGTGCCTACCTCCCGGCAGGGGGCGTGAGCAATCAGCCCCAGCATTTT
few	TRBV7-9	TRBD1	TRBJ2-7	CASSLSTGGQYF	TGTGCCAGCAGCTTAAGTACAGGGGGACAGTACTTC
.	TRBV9	.	TRBJ2-7	CASSINPGTRYNEQYF	TGTGCCAGCAGCATAAACCCCGGGACAAGGTATAACGAGCAGTACTTC
.	TRBV6-5	.	TRBJ1-6	CASSYKSSPGNSPLHF	TGTGCCAGCAGTTACAAGTCTTCTCCCGGTAATTCACCCCTCCACTTT
.	TRBV6-5	.	TRBJ2-7	CASSRTLQEYEQYF	TGTGCCAGCAGTAGAACCCTGCAGGAATACGAGCAGTACTTC
.	TRBV9	TRBD2	TRBJ2-1	CASSVSGQVDSEQFF	TGTGCCAGCAGCGTTAGCGGGCAGGTCGACAGTGAGCAGTTCTTC
once	TRBV7-2	TRBD2	TRBJ2-7	CASSLETASGVYEQYF	TGTGCCAGCAGCTTAGAAACGGCTAGCGGGGTCTACGAGCAGTACTTC
.	TRBV14	.	TRBJ1-1	CASSQVDTEAFF	TGTGCCAGCAGCCAAGTGGACACTGAAGCTTTCTTT
.	TRBV5-5	TRBD1	TRBJ1-2	CASSTGYQGASGYTF	TGTGCCAGCAGCACGGGATACCAGGGGGCGAGTGGCTACACCTTC
.	TRBV7-9	TRBD2	TRBJ2-1	CASSYPRGGLDNEQFF	TGTGCCAGCAGCTACCCTCGGGGGGGTTTAGACAATGAGCAGTTCTTC
.	TRBV6-6	.	TRBJ2-5	CASSYEGGPWETQYF	TGTGCCAGCAGTTACGAGGGGGGGCCCTGGGAGACCCAGTACTTC
.	TRBV6-5	.	TRBJ1-3	CASRGQLGNTIYF	TGTGCCAGCAGGGGGCAACTTGGAAACACCATATATTTT
.	TRBV30	TRBD1	TRBJ1-2	CAWSLSLTGIYGYTF	TGTGCCTGGAGTTTATCCCTGACAGGGATCTATGGCTACACCTTC
few	TRBV19	TRBD1	TRBJ1-5	CASSITTGGGQPQHF	TGTGCCAGTAGTATCACGACAGGGGGTGGGCAGCCCCAGCATTTT
once	TRBV19	.	TRBJ1-5	CASRVFFGDSNQPQHF	TGTGCCAGTAGGGTCTTTTTTGGGGATAGCAATCAGCCCCAGCATTTT
.	TRBV7-3	.	TRBJ2-7	CASSLNRGDEQYF	TGTGCCAGCAGCTTAAACCGGGGAGACGAGCAGTACTTC